Reported below is one TCR beta chain. These data belong to a study of blood T cell repertoires in COVID-19. On the study more broadly: The samples span acute and convalescent COVID-19 from the United States, Italy and Spain. T cells, B-cell-depleted T cells, or PBMCs supplied cDNA or gDNA.

The CDR3 spans 15 residues. Germline-derived CDR1 and CDR2 are MNHEY and SVGAGI. J lost 4 bases, V lost 0 bases, and 3 bases had no gene match. Original processing notes: Reference gene primer amplification gave nucleated cell count estimates. Generated by immunoSEQ multiplex PCR, the TCRdb table keeps only in-frame clones and is missing some. D and trimming come from the DNA, and the V and J calls and clone size come from that table. Here the sample spans about 240,000 clones, 86% being singletons. Specimen: peripheral blood. The receptor was derived from a man aged 80 or over with acute or convalescent COVID-19. This chain connects TRBV6-5 to TRBJ2-7; 10 bases agree with TRBD1. The CDR3 sequence is CASSYSTGGEYEQYF. The DNA of the CDR3 is TGTGCCAGCAGTTACTCGACAGGGGGCGAGTACGAGCAGTACTTC.